A single sample is the source of the 17 T cell receptor beta chains below, sequenced in a study of CD8+ T cells in alopecia areata. Following RNA extraction, reverse transcription yielded cDNA that acted as the sequencing template. Sequenced by immunoSEQ multiplex PCR; TCRdb stores in-frame clones only, minus some. The sample has around 29,000 clones, over 60% seen once. Material for sequencing was NKG2D-low CD8+ T cells sorted from blood. These receptors were taken from a human donor with alopecia areata.

This clone came up a few times. The chain joins TRBV28 to TRBJ2-5; a weak D match, TRBD1 (5 bases). This CDR3 comprises 15 residues. Germline assignment: CDR1 MDHEN and CDR2 SYDVKM. Trimming removed 4 bases at V and 2 bases at J, with 14 bases between. CDR3 sequence: CASSSAGFIQETQYF. The CDR3 DNA reads TGTGCCAGCAGTTCGGCAGGGTTTATTCAAGAGACCCAGTACTTC.

The V gene is TRBV27, the J gene TRBJ1-5; 8 nucleotides agree with TRBD1. Trimming cost V 2 bases and J 4 bases; bases outside gene matches: 4. Germline V gene sequence: CDR1 MNHEY, CDR2 SMNVEV (reference sequence). This CDR3 has 15 residues. Here the CDR3 DNA reads TGTGCCAGCAGTTTACGGACAGGGTTAAATCAGCCCCAGCATTTT. Translated: CASSLRTGLNQPQHF.

J is TRBJ2-7 and V is TRBV6-6, with D perhaps TRBD1 (6 bases). This CDR3 spans 13 amino acids. The germline V gene has CDR1 MNHNY and CDR2 SVGAGI (reference sequence). V dropped 5 bases and J dropped 4 bases, with 12 bases sitting between them. This chain's CDR3 is CASSRDTEYEQYF. In DNA form, the CDR3 reads TGTGCCAGCAGTAGGGACACCGAATACGAGCAGTACTTC.

CDR3 sequence: CASDRTSGRVSEENNEQFF. The CDR3 nucleotides read TGTGCCAGCGATCGGACTAGCGGGAGAGTCAGCGAGGAGAACAATGAGCAGTTCTTC. The chain has TRBV21-1 and TRBJ2-1; the D call of TRBD2 is as the table states it, not checked on the DNA. TRBV21-1 counts as a pseudogene. The CDR3 is made up of 19 amino acids.

This clone was seen a single time. The rearrangement uses TRBV4-1 and TRBJ2-7; D might be TRBD1 (5 bases). There are 16 residues in the CDR3. CDR1 MGHRA and CDR2 YSYEKL come from the germline V gene. Between the trimmed V and J ends, which lost 0 bases and 5 bases, there was a span of 17 bases. CDR3 in amino acids: CASSQERIQVSHEQYF. Here the CDR3 DNA reads TGCGCCAGCAGCCAAGAGCGTATACAGGTCAGCCACGAGCAGTACTTC.

Only one count was recorded for this clone. The rearrangement links TRBV29-1 to TRBJ2-1; D unresolved. Trimming took 4 bases from V and 3 from J, leaving 13 bases between them. The CDR3 loop spans 14 amino acids. Germline V gene sequence: CDR1 SQVTM, CDR2 ANQGSEA. CDR3 bases: TGCAGCGTTGTTTCTCGTGACAACTACAATGAGCAGTTCTTC. Residues: CSVVSRDNYNEQFF.

This clone was seen once. The chain carries TRBV6-6 and TRBJ2-2; 10 nucleotides line up with TRBD1. Germline CDR1 reads MNHNY; CDR2 reads SVGAGI (reference sequence). This CDR3 has 15 residues. After removal of 6 bases from V and 4 bases from J, the junction contained 5 bases not matched to a gene. This CDR3 is CASSGQGVPTGELFF. CDR3 in DNA: TGTGCCAGCAGCGGACAGGGGGTGCCCACCGGGGAGCTGTTTTTT.

This clone was picked up one time. The chain couples TRBV29-1 to TRBJ2-7; no clear D gene. In germline, CDR1 is SQVTM, CDR2 ANQGSEA. There are 14 residues in the CDR3. The V and J ends lost 4 bases and 2 bases respectively, with 15 bases between them. The CDR3 spells CSVVVGQTTYEQYF. The DNA of the CDR3 is TGCAGCGTTGTGGTAGGCCAGACAACCTACGAGCAGTACTTC.

The chain is built from TRBV5-1 and TRBJ2-1, with TRBD1 identical over 8 bases. This CDR3 contains 14 residues. V lost 1 base to trimming and J lost 3 bases; unmatched junction nucleotides: 0. Germline-derived CDR1 and CDR2 are SGHRS and YFSETQ. The CDR3 region has the DNA TGCGCCAGCAGCTTGACAGGGGGCTACAATGAGCAGTTCTTC. It specifies CASSLTGGYNEQFF.

The gene calls are TRBV9 and TRBJ2-5; 8 bases line up with TRBD1. Germline loops: CDR1 SGDLS, CDR2 YYNGEE. The trim removed 4 bases at V and 5 bases at J, leaving 16 bases unmatched. The CDR3 is made up of 17 amino acids. CDR3 in DNA: TGTGCCAGCAGCCCCGAAGGACAGGGATGGAGGAGCGAGACCCAGTACTTC. Amino acid sequence: CASSPEGQGWRSETQYF.

The gene calls are TRBV6-5 and TRBJ1-6; 10 bases line up with TRBD1. Unmatched junction bases numbered 5, after V lost 5 bases and J lost 7 bases. CDR3 length: 15 amino acids. Looked up from germline, CDR1 is MNHEY and CDR2 is SVGAGI. CDR3 bases: TGTGCCAGCAGTAGACAGGGGGCTGAGAATTCACCCCTCCACTTT. It yields the protein CASSRQGAENSPLHF.

This chain connects TRBV27 to TRBJ2-7, with unresolved D. CDR1 is MNHEY, CDR2 SMNVEV, per germline (reference sequence). V was clipped by 4 bases and J by 1 base, with 8 bases between them. The CDR3 is made up of 13 amino acids. The CDR3 is CASSSSGSYEQYF. The CDR3 DNA follows: TGTGCCAGCAGTTCCTCAGGATCCTACGAGCAGTACTTC.

The chain recombines TRBV29-1 with TRBJ2-7, with D possibly being TRBD1 or TRBD2 (9 bases each). This CDR3 region has 14 residues. Germline assignment: CDR1 SQVTM and CDR2 ANQGSEA. V was trimmed by 7 bases and J by 2 bases, leaving 18 bases between them. The CDR3 loop reads CSASSGTGTYEQYF. CDR3 in DNA: TGCAGCGCTTCTAGCGGGACAGGGACCTACGAGCAGTACTTC.

The V call is TRBV5-1, the J call TRBJ1-2, with a weak D call TRBD1 (5 bases). This CDR3 contains 14 residues. Between the trimmed V and J ends, which lost 3 bases and 3 bases, there was a span of 12 bases. CDR1 and CDR2 from the germline V gene are SGHRS and YFSETQ. The CDR3 sequence is CASSWDGPDYGYTF. The CDR3 DNA reads as TGCGCCAGCAGCTGGGACGGACCCGACTATGGCTACACCTTC.

By share, this clone counts as medium-sized. This chain uses TRBV6-4 with TRBJ2-2; no clear D gene. V was shortened by 3 bases and J by 0 bases, with 2 bases between the two germline ends. The germline gives CDR1 MRHNA, CDR2 SNTAGT. This CDR3 is 13 amino acids long. The CDR3 DNA is TGTGCCAGCAGTGATACGAACACCGGGGAGCTGTTTTTT. It is translated as CASSDTNTGELFF.

The chain joins TRBV29-1 to TRBJ2-5; 12 positions match TRBD1. The junction had 24 bases not matched to a gene; V was cut back by 3 bases and J by 4 bases. The V gene's germline CDR1 is SQVTM and CDR2 ANQGSEA. There are 21 residues in the CDR3. The CDR3 nucleotides are TGCAGCGTTGATGGTAGCACGTGGGACAGGGGGCACGAGGGGGCACGAGAGACCCAGTACTTC. Its translation is CSVDGSTWDRGHEGARETQYF.

The gene calls are TRBV6-5 and TRBJ2-3; D remains unclear. Germline V gene data show CDR1 as MNHEY and CDR2 as SVGAGI. Trimming removed 6 bases from V and 6 bases from J, with 16 bases in between. The CDR3 spans 14 residues. Here the CDR3 reads CASSPLPDGDTQYF. In DNA, the CDR3 is TGTGCCAGCAGCCCCCTACCAGATGGGGATACGCAGTATTTT.